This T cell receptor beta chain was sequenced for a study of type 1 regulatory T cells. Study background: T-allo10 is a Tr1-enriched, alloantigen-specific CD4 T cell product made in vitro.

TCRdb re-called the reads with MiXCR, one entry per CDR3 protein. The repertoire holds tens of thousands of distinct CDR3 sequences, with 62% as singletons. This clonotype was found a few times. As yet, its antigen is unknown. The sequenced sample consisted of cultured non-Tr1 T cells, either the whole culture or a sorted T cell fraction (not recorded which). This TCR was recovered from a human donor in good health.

This chain's CDR3 is CAISESHLQPQHF. The DNA of the CDR3 is TGTGCCATCAGTGAGTCCCACCTTCAGCCCCAGCATTTT. The V and J genes are TRBV10-3 and TRBJ1-5; D not certain. The CDR3 contains 13 residues. Germline V gives CDR1 ENHRY, CDR2 SYGVKD. V was shortened by 0 bases and J by 6 bases, with 6 bases between the two germline ends.